This TCR beta chain stems from a study of shared clonotypes between healthy human individuals. It was tens of millions of PBMCs that unsorted samples used for genomic DNA. Every immunoSEQ plate was one replicate of a subset's evenly spread DNA. It was around 320 ng DNA, roughly 32,000 T cell genomes, that went into each replicate PCR of unsorted PBMC. The sequencing of unsorted PBMC DNA took place on ten immunoSEQ deep assay plates. TCRdb's table, derived via immunoSEQ multiplex PCR, lists solely in-frame clones and lacks some. The repertoire holds hundreds of thousands of clones, with 70% to 80% as singletons. Germline assignment: CDR1 LNHDA and CDR2 SQIVND (reference sequence). Trimming took off 1 base at V and 0 bases at J, with 5 bases between the two ends. There are 14 residues in the CDR3.

The specimen was PBMCs. The chain links TRBV19 to TRBJ2-3; a weak D match, TRBD1 (5 bases). This TCR came from a woman aged 40 to 50 in good health. Some clones in this sample may be carry-over from other donors' samples. This CDR3 reads CASSIGTSTDTQYF. DNA for the CDR3: TGTGCCAGTAGTATAGGGACAAGCACAGATACGCAGTATTTT.